The 8 T cell receptor beta chains listed next were all sequenced from one sample in a study of T cells in Graves' hyperthyroidism and ophthalmopathy. Researchers amplified the TCR beta CDR3 regions from RNA transcripts. Researchers ran a first-round RT-PCR on the TCR CDR3 using the HTBI primer set. MiXCR was run by TCRdb on the multiplex PCR reads, yielding one entry per CDR3 protein. The table records around 570,000 distinct CDR3 sequences, about 20% of them present only once. The specimen sequenced was blood. All receptors derive from a man in his forties or fifties with Graves' ophthalmopathy.

Many counts were recorded for this clonotype. The chain uses TRBV5-1 and TRBJ2-7; tentatively, D is TRBD2 (6 bases). Germline assignment: CDR1 SGHRS and CDR2 YFSETQ. The CDR3 is 14 residues long. The V gene lost 2 bases and the J gene lost 7 bases, with 16 bases spanning the gap. CDR3 in amino acids: CASSFTNAREEQYF. CDR3 DNA sequence: TGCGCCAGCAGCTTCACAAACGCCCGGGAGGAGCAGTACTTC.

In this sample, this clonotype turned up many times. The chain carries TRBV27 and TRBJ2-1; tentative D call: TRBD2 (6 bases). From germline, CDR1 is MNHEY and CDR2 SMNVEV (reference sequence). V lost 6 bases to trimming and J lost 6 bases, with 18 bases between them. The CDR3 is 15 residues long. CDR3 bases: TGTGCCAGCAGCCGCGGGGCCCCCTCCCCCAATGAGCAGTTCTTC. The encoded protein is CASSRGAPSPNEQFF.

The gene calls are TRBV5-1 and TRBJ2-6; perhaps TRBD2 as D (6 bases). CDR3 length: 15 residues. The germline V and J ends were trimmed by 2 bases and 2 bases, with 8 bases remaining between them. From germline, CDR1 is SGHRS and CDR2 YFSETQ. The CDR3 DNA is TGCGCCAGCAGCTTCGGGGGAACTGGGGCCAACGTCCTGACTTTC. Translation gives CASSFGGTGANVLTF.

The rearrangement joins TRBV5-6 to TRBJ2-5, with D hard to call. V was cut by 0 bases and J by 2 bases, with 11 bases left in between. This CDR3 is 15 amino acids long. Per the germline V gene, CDR1 is SGHDT and CDR2 is YYEEEE. CDR3 sequence reads: CASSLDIRVQETQYF. The DNA of the CDR3 is TGTGCCAGCAGCTTGGATATCCGGGTTCAAGAGACCCAGTACTTC.

This clonotype was picked up a small number of times. The chain is built from TRBV6-2 or TRBV6-3 and TRBJ2-1; a possible D gene is TRBD2 (6 bases). V lost 5 bases to trimming and J lost 8 bases, with 10 bases between them. The V gene's germline CDR1 is MNHEY and CDR2 SVGEGT. The CDR3 covers 12 residues. The CDR3 sequence is CASSGQRDEQFF. CDR3 DNA sequence: TGTGCCAGCAGTGGGCAGCGGGATGAGCAGTTCTTC.

This clonotype was found many times. The rearrangement links TRBV18 to TRBJ1-1; D gene ambiguous. In germline, CDR1 is KGHSH, CDR2 LQKENI. The V and J ends lost 8 bases and 1 base respectively, with 11 bases between them. The CDR3 loop spans 13 amino acids. The CDR3 sequence is CASLLHSNTEAFF. The CDR3 DNA is TGTGCCAGCCTGCTGCACTCGAACACTGAAGCTTTCTTT.

On this clonotype: A much bigger clone sits one base away, suggesting this may be a read error. This rearrangement joins TRBV7-2 to TRBJ2-7; D is possibly TRBD2 (5 bases). The CDR3 runs 14 residues. Germline V gene lookup returns CDR1 SGHTA and CDR2 FQGNSA. The CDR3 sequence: CASSQTLGGYVQYF. The CDR3 bases are TGTGCCAGCAGCCAAACGCTAGGCGGGTACGTGCAGTACTTC.

V and J are TRBV29-1 and TRBJ1-2, with TRBD1 matching over 8 bases. The CDR3 is made up of 13 amino acids. J was trimmed by 7 bases and V by 5 bases; bases with no gene match: 9. Germline lookup yields CDR1 SQVTM and CDR2 ANQGSEA. Here the CDR3 DNA reads TGCAGCGTTACCACGATTGGGACAGGTGGCTACACCTTC. It codes for CSVTTIGTGGYTF.